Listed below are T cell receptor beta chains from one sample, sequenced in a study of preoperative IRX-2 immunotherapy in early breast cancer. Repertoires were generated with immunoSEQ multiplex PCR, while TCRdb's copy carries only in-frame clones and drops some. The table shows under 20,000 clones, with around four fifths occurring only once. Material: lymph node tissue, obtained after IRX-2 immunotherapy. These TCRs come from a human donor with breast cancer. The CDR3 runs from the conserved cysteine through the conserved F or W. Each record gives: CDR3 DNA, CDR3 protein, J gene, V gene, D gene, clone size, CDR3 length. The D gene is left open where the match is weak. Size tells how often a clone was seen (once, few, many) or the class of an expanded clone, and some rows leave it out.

TGTGCCAGCAGCTTTCCCAAACAGGGCCCCGGAGCTTTCTTT,CASSFPKQGPGAFF,TRBJ1-1,TRBV7-7,-,-,14
TGTGCCAGTAGTCCGCCTGTGATGGATCTCTCGGATACGCAGTATTTT,CASSPPVMDLSDTQYF,TRBJ2-3,TRBV19,-,-,16
TGCAGCGTGAGGGGACAGGGATTTGTGACCCAGTACTTC,CSVRGQGFVTQYF,TRBJ2-5,TRBV29-1,TRBD1,-,13
TGTGCCAGTATTGGCGTAAGGCAGCCCCAGCATTTT,CASIGVRQPQHF,TRBJ1-5,TRBV19,-,-,12
TGTGCCTGGAGCCTAACTAGCGGGTACGAGCAGTACTTC,CAWSLTSGYEQYF,TRBJ2-7,TRBV30,TRBD2,few,13
TGTGCCAGCAGTTTGGACTTCTCCTACGAGCAGTACTTC,CASSLDFSYEQYF,TRBJ2-7,TRBV28,-,-,13
TGTGCCTGGAGTCCCATAGTGGGCATTTCCTACGAGCAGTACTTC,CAWSPIVGISYEQYF,TRBJ2-7,TRBV30,-,-,15
TGCGCCAGCAGCCGACAGGGAGGGGACACCGGGGAGCTGTTTTTT,CASSRQGGDTGELFF,TRBJ2-2,TRBV5-1,-,once,15
TGCAGCGTTGATAGGGGGGCAACGGAGACCCAGTACTTC,CSVDRGATETQYF,TRBJ2-5,TRBV29-1,-,few,13
TGTGCCAGCTCACCTATAGGACAGGGGATCAAGGGGGTCTCCGAGCAGTACTTC,CASSPIGQGIKGVSEQYF,TRBJ2-7,TRBV18,TRBD1,-,18
TGTGCCAGCAGTAGGGGACAGTTTAATGAAAAACTGTTTTTT,CASSRGQFNEKLFF,TRBJ1-4,TRBV28,TRBD1,-,14
TGCGCCAGCAGCTCGGGGGAGCCCTCCTACGAGCAGTACTTC,CASSSGEPSYEQYF,TRBJ2-7,TRBV5-1,-,-,14